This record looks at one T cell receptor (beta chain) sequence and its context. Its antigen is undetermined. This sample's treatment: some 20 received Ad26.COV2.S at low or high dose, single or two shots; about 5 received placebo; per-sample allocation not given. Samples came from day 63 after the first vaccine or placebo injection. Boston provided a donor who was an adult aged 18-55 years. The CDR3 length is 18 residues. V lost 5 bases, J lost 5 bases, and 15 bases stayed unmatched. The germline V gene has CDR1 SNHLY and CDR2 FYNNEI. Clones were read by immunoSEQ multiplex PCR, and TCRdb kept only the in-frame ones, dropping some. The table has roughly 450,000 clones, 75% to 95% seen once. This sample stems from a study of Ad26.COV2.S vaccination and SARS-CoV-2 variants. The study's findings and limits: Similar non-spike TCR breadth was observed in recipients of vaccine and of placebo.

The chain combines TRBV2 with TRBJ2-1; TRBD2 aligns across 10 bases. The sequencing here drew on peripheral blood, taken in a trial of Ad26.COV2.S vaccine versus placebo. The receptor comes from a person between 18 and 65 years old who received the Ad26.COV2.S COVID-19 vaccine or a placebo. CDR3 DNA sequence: TGTGCCAGCAGTAACCCGCTCCAGCGGGAGGGCCTCAACAATGAGCAGTTCTTC. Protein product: CASSNPLQREGLNNEQFF.